These 9 T cell receptor beta chains were sequenced from one sample in a study of T cell responses to AZD1222 COVID-19 vaccine. Profiled with immunoSEQ multiplex PCR; TCRdb holds only in-frame clones, not every one. Here the sample spans tens of thousands of clones, 80% being singletons. Here the sequenced sample was peripheral blood, taken on day 0 of AZD1222 vaccination. Source of these receptors: an adult in good health.

The gene calls are TRBV5-8 and TRBJ1-4; a possible D gene is TRBD1 (5 bases). V was cut by 6 bases and J by 6 bases, with 18 bases left in between. The CDR3 totals 15 residues. CDR1 is SGHTS and CDR2 is YDEGEE in the germline V gene. The CDR3: CASNDGPGRDEKLFF. For the CDR3, the DNA is TGTGCCAGCAATGACGGTCCAGGCAGGGATGAAAAACTGTTTTTT. Combining the CDR3 with reference TRBV5-8 and TRBJ1-4 gives the whole variable domain EAGVTQSPTHLIKTRGQQATLRCSPISGHTSVYWYQQALGLGLQFLLWYDEGEERNRGNFPPRFSGRQFPNYSSELNVNALELEDSALYLCASNDGPGRDEKLFFGSGTQLSVL.

This clone was recorded only once. The chain carries TRBV2 and TRBJ2-5, with 12 bases lining up with TRBD2. V dropped 8 bases and J dropped 4; count of bases not matched to a gene: 8. The CDR3 spans 15 residues. CDR1 SNHLY and CDR2 FYNNEI come from the germline V gene. The CDR3 is CASLSSGGAGETQYF. CDR3 in DNA: TGTGCCAGCTTGTCTAGCGGGGGGGCTGGAGAGACCCAGTACTTC. Full variable domain (missing parts from reference TRBV2 and TRBJ2-5): EPEVTQTPSHQVTQMGQEVILRCVPISNHLYFYWYRQILGQKVEFLVSFYNNEISEKSEIFDDQFSVERPDGSNFTLKIRSTKLEDSAMYFCASLSSGGAGETQYFGPGTRLLVL.

The chain combines TRBV3-1 (or the pseudogene TRBV3-2) with TRBJ1-2; D ambiguous. In germline, CDR1 is LGHDT, CDR2 YNNKEL (reference sequence). The CDR3 contains 12 residues. The V gene lost 3 bases and the J gene lost 6 bases, with 8 bases spanning the gap. The CDR3 coding sequence is TGTGCCAGCAGCCAGGGTATTCATGGCTACACCTTC. Translating gives CASSQGIHGYTF.

The CDR3 loop reads CASSLSRGTDTQYF. CDR3 sequence (DNA): TGTGCCAGCAGCTTAAGTAGAGGGACCGATACGCAGTATTTT. The V and J genes are TRBV7-8 and TRBJ2-3; D assignment may be TRBD1 or TRBD2 (5 bases each). The germline V gene encodes CDR1 SGHVS and CDR2 FQNEAQ. V dropped 2 bases and J dropped 6 bases, with 12 bases sitting between them. The length of the CDR3 is 14 residues.

The chain recombines TRBV30 with TRBJ1-4; D ambiguous. CDR1 and CDR2 from the germline V gene are GTSNPN and SVGIG (reference sequence). The CDR3 totals 14 residues. Between the trimmed V and J ends, which lost 0 bases and 7 bases, there was a span of 12 bases. CDR3 nucleotides: TGTGCCTGGAGTGTACCTGGGATGGGTGAAAAACTGTTTTTT. Its translation: CAWSVPGMGEKLFF. The variable domain in full, with the rest retrieved from reference TRBV30 and TRBJ1-4, is SQTIHQWPATLVQPVGSPLSLECTVEGTSNPNLYWYRQAAGRGLQLLFYSVGIGQISSEVPQNLSASRPQDRQFILSSKKLLLSDSGFYLCAWSVPGMGEKLFFGSGTQLSVL.

This sequence joins TRBV28 and TRBJ2-5; TRBD1 is a possible D gene (5 bases). Germline values: CDR1 MDHEN, CDR2 SYDVKM. The CDR3 length is 15 residues. V lost 7 bases to trimming and J lost 1 base, with 16 bases between them. In DNA form, the CDR3 reads TGTGCCAGCATAGGGGCTAGGGCCGTCCAAGAGACCCAGTACTTC. Its protein is CASIGARAVQETQYF.

J is TRBJ1-3 and V is TRBV19, with D uncertain. V was shortened by 8 bases and J by 0 bases, with 11 bases between the two germline ends. Germline V gives CDR1 LNHDA, CDR2 SQIVND (reference sequence). The length of the CDR3 is 14 residues. The CDR3 DNA is TGTGCCAGTTTGGCGGGAGCCTCTGGAAACACCATATATTTT. Residues: CASLAGASGNTIYF.

The J gene is TRBJ1-5, the V gene TRBV2; 11 positions agree with TRBD1. This CDR3 has 15 amino acids. Germline assignment: CDR1 SNHLY and CDR2 FYNNEI. V shed 3 bases, J shed 6 bases, and the junction held 4 bases outside the gene matches. CDR3 sequence (DNA): TGTGCCAGCAGTGATGGACAGGGGGCAAGTCAGCCCCAGCATTTT. This translates into CASSDGQGASQPQHF.

This rearrangement joins TRBV6-5 to TRBJ2-3; 8 bases agree with TRBD2. Germline V CDR1 and CDR2: MNHEY, SVGAGI. V lost 5 bases, J lost 3 bases, and 4 bases stayed unmatched. There are 14 residues in the CDR3. The CDR3 loop is CASSTQRETDTQYF. The CDR3 DNA sequence: TGTGCCAGCAGTACCCAGCGGGAGACAGATACGCAGTATTTT.